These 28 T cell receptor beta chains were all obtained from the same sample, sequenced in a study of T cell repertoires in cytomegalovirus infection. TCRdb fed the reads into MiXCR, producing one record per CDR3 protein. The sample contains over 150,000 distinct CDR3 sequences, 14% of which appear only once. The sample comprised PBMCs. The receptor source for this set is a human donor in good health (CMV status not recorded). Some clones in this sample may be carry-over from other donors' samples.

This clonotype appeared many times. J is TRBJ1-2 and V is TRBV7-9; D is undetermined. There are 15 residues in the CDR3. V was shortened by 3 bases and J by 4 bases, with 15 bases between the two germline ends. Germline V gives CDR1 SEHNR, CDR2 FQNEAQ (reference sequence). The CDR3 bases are TGTGCCAGCAGCTTGAAGAACGGCGGTAGCTATGGCTACACCTTC. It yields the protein CASSLKNGGSYGYTF.

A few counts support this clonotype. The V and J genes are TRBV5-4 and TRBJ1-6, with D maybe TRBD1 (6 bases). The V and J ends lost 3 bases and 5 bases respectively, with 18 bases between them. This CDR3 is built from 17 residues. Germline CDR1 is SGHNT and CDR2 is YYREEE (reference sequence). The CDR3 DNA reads TGTGCCAGCAGCTCCGGATTCAGGGGCAGCGATAATTCACCCCTCCACTTT. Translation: CASSSGFRGSDNSPLHF.

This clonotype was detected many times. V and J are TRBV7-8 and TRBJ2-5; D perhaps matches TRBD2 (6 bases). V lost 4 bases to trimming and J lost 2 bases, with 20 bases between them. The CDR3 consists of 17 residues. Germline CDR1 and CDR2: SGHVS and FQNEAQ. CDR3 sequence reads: CASSSSDLHGGQETQYF. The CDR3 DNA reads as TGTGCCAGCAGCTCCAGTGATCTCCACGGGGGTCAAGAGACCCAGTACTTC.

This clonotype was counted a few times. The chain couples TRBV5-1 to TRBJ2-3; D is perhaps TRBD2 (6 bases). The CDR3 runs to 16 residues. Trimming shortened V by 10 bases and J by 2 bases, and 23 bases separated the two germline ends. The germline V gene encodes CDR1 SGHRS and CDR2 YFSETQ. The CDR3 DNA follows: TGCGCCTACACCCCCCCCGGCAGGGAGGCCACAGATACGCAGTATTTT. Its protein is CAYTPPGREATDTQYF.

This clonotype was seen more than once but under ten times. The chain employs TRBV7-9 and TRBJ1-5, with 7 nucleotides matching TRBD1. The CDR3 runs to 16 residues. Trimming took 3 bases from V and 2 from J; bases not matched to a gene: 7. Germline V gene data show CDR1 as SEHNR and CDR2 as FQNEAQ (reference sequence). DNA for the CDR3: TGTGCCAGCAGCTTGTACAGGGGAGAGGGCAATCAGCCCCAGCATTTT. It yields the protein CASSLYRGEGNQPQHF.

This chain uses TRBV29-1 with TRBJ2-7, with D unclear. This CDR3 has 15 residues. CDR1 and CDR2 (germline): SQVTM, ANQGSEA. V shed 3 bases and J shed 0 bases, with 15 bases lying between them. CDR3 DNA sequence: TGCAGCGTTGAGGTCCCGGCAGCTACCTCCTACGAGCAGTACTTC. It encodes CSVEVPAATSYEQYF.

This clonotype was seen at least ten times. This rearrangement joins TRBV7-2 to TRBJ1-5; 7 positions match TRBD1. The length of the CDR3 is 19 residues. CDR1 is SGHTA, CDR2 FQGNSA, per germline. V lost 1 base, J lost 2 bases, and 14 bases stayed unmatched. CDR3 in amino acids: CASSLGTGTVGGGNQPQHF. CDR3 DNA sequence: TGTGCCAGCAGCTTAGGGACCGGGACAGTTGGAGGAGGCAATCAGCCCCAGCATTTT.

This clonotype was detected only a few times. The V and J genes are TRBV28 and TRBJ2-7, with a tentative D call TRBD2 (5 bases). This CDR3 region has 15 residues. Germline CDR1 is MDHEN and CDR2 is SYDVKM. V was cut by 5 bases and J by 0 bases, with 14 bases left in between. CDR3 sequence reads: CASSPLVARSYEQYF. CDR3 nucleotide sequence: TGTGCCAGCAGTCCCTTGGTAGCGCGCTCCTACGAGCAGTACTTC.

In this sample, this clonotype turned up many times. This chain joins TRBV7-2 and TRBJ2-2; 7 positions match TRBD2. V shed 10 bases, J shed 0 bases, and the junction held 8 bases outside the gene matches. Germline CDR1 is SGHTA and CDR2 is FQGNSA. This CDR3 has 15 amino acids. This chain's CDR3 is CAIPAGSTNTGELFF. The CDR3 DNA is TGTGCCATACCAGCGGGAAGTACGAACACCGGGGAGCTGTTTTTT.

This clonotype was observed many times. The CDR3 nucleotides read TGTGCCATCCCCCGGGCGGGCGGGAGCGGGACAGATACGCAGTATTTT. Protein product: CAIPRAGGSGTDTQYF. The rearrangement joins TRBV12-3 or TRBV12-4 to TRBJ2-3; 7 bases map to TRBD2. The trim removed 10 bases at V and 3 bases at J, leaving 16 bases unmatched. This CDR3 has 16 residues.

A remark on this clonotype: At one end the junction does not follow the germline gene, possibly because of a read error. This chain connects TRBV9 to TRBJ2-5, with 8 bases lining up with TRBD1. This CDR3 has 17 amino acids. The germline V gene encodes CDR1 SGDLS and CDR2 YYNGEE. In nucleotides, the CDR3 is TGTGCCAGCAACGTATTGGGAACAGGGGGTGAGCAAGAGACCCAGTACTTC. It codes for CASNVLGTGGEQETQYF.

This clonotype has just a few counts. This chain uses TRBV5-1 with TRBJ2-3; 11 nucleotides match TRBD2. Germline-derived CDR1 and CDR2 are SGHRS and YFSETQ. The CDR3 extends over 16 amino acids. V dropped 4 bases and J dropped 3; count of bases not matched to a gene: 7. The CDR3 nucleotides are TGCGCCAGCAGCCCGGGACTAGCGGACCGAACAGATACGCAGTATTTT. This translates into CASSPGLADRTDTQYF.

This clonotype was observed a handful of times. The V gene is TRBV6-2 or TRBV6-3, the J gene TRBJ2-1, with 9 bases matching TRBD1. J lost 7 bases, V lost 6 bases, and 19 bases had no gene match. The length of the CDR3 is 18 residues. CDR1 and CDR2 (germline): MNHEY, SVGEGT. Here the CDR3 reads CASSPRDRVFEGKNEQFF. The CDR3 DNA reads TGTGCCAGCAGCCCCCGGGACAGGGTGTTCGAAGGGAAAAATGAGCAGTTCTTC.

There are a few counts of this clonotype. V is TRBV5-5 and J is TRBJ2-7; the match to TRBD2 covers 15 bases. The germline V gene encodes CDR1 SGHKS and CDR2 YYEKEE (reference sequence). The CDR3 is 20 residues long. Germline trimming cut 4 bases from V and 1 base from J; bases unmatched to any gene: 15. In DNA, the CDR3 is TGTGCCAGCAGCACTCGACGGCTGGGACTAGCGGGAGGCCGGTCCTACGAGCAGTACTTC. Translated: CASSTRRLGLAGGRSYEQYF.

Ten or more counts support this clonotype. CDR3 sequence (DNA): TGTGCCAGCAGCCCTTACGGGCTAGCGGCCTACGAGCAGTACTTC. Amino acids: CASSPYGLAAYEQYF. V gene TRBV11-2 combines with J gene TRBJ2-7, with 7 bases that match TRBD2. CDR3 length: 15 residues. J gave up 2 bases and V 5 bases, and 9 bases lay outside the gene matches. CDR1 and CDR2 from the germline V gene are SGHAT and FQNNGV.

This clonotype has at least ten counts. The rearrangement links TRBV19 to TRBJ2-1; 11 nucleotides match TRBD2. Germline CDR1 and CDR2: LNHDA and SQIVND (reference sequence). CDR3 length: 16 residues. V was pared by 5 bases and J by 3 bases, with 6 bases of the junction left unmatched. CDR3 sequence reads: CASSSRTSGYYNEQFF. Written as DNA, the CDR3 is TGTGCCAGTAGTTCCCGGACTAGCGGGTACTACAATGAGCAGTTCTTC. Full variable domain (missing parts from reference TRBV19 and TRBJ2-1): DGGITQSPKYLFRKEGQNVTLSCEQNLNHDAMYWYRQDPGQGLRLIYYSQIVNDFQKGDIAEGYSVSREKKESFPLTVTSAQKNPTAFYLCASSSRTSGYYNEQFFGPGTRLTVL.

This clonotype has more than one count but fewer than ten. CDR3 region: CASSQESAQETYNEQFF. The CDR3 DNA reads TGTGCCAGCAGCCAAGAATCGGCTCAAGAAACCTACAATGAGCAGTTCTTC. The chain recombines TRBV14 with TRBJ2-1; D gene uncertain. CDR3 length: 17 residues. Germline values: CDR1 SGHDN, CDR2 FVKESK. V was shortened by 0 bases and J by 2 bases, with 14 bases between the two germline ends.

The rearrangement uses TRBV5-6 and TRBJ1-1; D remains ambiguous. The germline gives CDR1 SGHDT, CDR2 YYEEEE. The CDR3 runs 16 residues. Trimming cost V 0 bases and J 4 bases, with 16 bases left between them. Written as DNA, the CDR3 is TGTGCCAGCAGCTTGGGCAGGATTTGGCCGGGCACTGAAGCTTTCTTT. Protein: CASSLGRIWPGTEAFF.

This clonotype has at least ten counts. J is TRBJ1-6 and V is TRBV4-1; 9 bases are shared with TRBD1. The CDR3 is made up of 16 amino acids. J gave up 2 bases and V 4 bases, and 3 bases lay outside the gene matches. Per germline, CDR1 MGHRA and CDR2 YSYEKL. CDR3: CASSRGQGPYNSPLHF. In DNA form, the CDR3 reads TGCGCCAGCAGCCGGGGACAGGGCCCCTATAATTCACCCCTCCACTTT.

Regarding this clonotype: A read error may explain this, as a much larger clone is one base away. CDR3 DNA sequence: TGTGCCAGCAGTTACGGCGGGTCCGGCAGCGTGGCCTACGAGCAGTACTTC. As protein: CASSYGGSGSVAYEQYF. The genes are TRBV6-2 or TRBV6-3 and TRBJ2-7, with D perhaps TRBD2 (5 bases). Germline CDR1 is MNHEY and CDR2 is SVGEGT. Trimming removed 2 bases from V and 2 bases from J, with 19 bases in between. This CDR3 comprises 17 residues.

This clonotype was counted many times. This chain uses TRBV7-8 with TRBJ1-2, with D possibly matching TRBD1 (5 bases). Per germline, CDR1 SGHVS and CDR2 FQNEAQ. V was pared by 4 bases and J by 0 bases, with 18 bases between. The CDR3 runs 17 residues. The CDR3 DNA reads TGTGCCAGCAGCTGGGGGTGGGGAGGCCTATCTAACTATGGCTACACCTTC. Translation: CASSWGWGGLSNYGYTF.

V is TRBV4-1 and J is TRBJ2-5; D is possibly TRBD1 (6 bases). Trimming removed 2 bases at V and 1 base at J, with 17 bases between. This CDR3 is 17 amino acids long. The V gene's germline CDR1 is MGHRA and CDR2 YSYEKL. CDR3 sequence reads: CASSQRSPLDSQETQYF. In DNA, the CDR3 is TGCGCCAGCAGCCAACGGTCCCCGCTGGACAGCCAAGAGACCCAGTACTTC.

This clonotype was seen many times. The CDR3 region is CASSLLGFPQETQYF. CDR3 bases: TGTGCCAGCAGTTTATTAGGCTTCCCCCAAGAGACCCAGTACTTC. The V gene is TRBV28, the J gene TRBJ2-5, with D unresolved. The CDR3 covers 15 residues. V shed 1 base and J shed 1 base, with 10 bases lying between them. Germline values: CDR1 MDHEN, CDR2 SYDVKM.

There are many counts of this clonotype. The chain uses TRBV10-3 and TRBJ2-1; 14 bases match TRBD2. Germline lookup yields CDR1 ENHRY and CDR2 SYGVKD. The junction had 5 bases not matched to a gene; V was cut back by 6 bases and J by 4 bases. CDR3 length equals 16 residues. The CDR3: CAIRGTSGSPYNEQFF. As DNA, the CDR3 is TGTGCCATCAGGGGGACTAGCGGGAGTCCATACAATGAGCAGTTCTTC.

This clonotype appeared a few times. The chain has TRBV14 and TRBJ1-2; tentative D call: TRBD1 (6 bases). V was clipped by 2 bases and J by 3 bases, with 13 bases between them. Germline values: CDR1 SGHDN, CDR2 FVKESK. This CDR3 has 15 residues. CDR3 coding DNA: TGTGCCAGCAGCCAACTTGGTGCAGGGGACTATGGCTACACCTTC. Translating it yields CASSQLGAGDYGYTF.

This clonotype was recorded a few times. CDR3 nucleotide sequence: TGTGCCAGCAGCTTAGGTGGGGCCTATGGCTACACCTTC. Amino acids: CASSLGGAYGYTF. This sequence joins TRBV7-9 and TRBJ1-2; perhaps TRBD1 as D (5 bases). Deletions cut 1 base from V and 4 bases from J, with 7 bases between. The CDR3 runs 13 residues. Germline V gene data show CDR1 as SEHNR and CDR2 as FQNEAQ (reference sequence).

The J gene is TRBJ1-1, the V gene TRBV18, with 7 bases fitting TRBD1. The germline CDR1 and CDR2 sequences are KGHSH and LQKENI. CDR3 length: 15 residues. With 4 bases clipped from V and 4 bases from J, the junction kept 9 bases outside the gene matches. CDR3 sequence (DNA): TGTGCCAGCTCACTTCGGACAGGTTGGGGCACTGAAGCTTTCTTT. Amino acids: CASSLRTGWGTEAFF.

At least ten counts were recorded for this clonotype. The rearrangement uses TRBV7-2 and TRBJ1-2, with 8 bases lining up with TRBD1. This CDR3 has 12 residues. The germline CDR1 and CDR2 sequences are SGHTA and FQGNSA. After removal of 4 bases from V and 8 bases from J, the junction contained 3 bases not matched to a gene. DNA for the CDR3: TGTGCCAGCAGCTCGACAGGGGTCGGCTACACCTTC. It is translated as CASSSTGVGYTF. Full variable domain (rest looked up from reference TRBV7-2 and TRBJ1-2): GAGVSQSPSNKVTEKGKDVELRCDPISGHTALYWYRQSLGQGLEFLIYFQGNSAPDKSGLPSDRFSAERTGGSVSTLTIQRTQQEDSAVYLCASSSTGVGYTFGSGTRLTVV.